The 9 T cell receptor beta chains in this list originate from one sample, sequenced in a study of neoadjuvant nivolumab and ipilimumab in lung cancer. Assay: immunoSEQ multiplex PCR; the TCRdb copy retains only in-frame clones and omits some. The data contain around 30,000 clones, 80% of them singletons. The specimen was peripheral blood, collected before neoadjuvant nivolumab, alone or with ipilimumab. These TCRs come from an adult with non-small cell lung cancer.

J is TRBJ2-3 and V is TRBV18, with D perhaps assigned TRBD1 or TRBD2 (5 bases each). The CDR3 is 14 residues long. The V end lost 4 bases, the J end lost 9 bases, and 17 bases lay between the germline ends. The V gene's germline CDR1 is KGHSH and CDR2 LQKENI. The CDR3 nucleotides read TGTGCCAGCTCACTCAGGGACGGACATCGGACGCAGTATTTT. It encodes CASSLRDGHRTQYF.

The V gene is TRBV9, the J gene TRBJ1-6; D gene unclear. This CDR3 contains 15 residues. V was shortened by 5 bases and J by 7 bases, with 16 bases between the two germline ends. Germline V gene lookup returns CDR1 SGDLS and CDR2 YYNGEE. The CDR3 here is CASSEMGERNSPLHF. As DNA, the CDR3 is TGTGCCAGCAGTGAAATGGGAGAAAGAAATTCACCCCTCCACTTT.

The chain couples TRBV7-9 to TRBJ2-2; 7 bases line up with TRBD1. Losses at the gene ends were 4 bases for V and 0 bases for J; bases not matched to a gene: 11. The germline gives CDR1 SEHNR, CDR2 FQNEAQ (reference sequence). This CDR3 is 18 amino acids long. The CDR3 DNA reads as TGTGCCAGCAGCTCTAGCTTTCGGACAGGACCGAACACCGGGGAGCTGTTTTTT. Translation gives CASSSSFRTGPNTGELFF. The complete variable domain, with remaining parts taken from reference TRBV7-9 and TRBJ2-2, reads DTGVSQNPRHKITKRGQNVTFRCDPISEHNRLYWYRQTLGQGPEFLTYFQNEAQLEKSRLLSDRFSAERPKGSFSTLEIQRTEQGDSAMYLCASSSSFRTGPNTGELFFGEGSRLTVL.

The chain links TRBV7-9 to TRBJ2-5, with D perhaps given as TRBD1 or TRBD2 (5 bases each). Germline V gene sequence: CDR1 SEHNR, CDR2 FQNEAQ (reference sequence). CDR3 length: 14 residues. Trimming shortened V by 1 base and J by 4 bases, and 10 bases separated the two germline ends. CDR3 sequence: CASSLVGDGETQYF. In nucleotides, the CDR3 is TGTGCCAGCAGCTTAGTGGGGGACGGAGAGACCCAGTACTTC.

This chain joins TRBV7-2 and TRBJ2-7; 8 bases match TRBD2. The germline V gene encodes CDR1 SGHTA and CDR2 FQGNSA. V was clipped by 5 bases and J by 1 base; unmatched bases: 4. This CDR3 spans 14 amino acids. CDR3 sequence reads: CASSLTSGSYEQYF. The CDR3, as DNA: TGTGCCAGCAGCCTCACTAGCGGTTCCTACGAGCAGTACTTC.

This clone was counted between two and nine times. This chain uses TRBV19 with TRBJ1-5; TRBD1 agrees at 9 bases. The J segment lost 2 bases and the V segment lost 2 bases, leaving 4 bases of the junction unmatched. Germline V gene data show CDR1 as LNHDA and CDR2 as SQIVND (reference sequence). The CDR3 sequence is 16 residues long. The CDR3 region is CASSIHRGLGNQPQHF. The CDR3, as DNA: TGTGCCAGTAGTATACACAGGGGGCTCGGCAATCAGCCCCAGCATTTT.

The CDR3: CASSLDGGALSYEQYF. The CDR3 coding sequence is TGTGCCAGCAGCTTAGATGGGGGGGCCCTCTCCTACGAGCAGTACTTC. The chain has TRBV7-2 and TRBJ2-7; a possible D gene is TRBD2 (7 bases). There are 16 residues in the CDR3. The V end was cut by 1 base, the J end by 0 bases, with 13 bases between. Germline V gene data show CDR1 as SGHTA and CDR2 as FQGNSA.

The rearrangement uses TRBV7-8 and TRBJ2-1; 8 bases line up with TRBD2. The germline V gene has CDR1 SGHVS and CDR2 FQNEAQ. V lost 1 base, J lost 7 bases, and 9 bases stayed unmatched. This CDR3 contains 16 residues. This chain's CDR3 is CASSLDGAGGLNEQFF. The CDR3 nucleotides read TGTGCCAGCAGCTTAGACGGTGCGGGGGGTCTGAATGAGCAGTTCTTC.

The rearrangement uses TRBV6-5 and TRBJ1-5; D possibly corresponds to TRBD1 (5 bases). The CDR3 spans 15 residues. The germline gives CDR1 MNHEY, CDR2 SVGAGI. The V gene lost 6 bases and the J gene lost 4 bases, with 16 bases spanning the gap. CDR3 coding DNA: TGTGCCAGCAGCCGGGACGGAGGAACGAATCAGCCCCAGCATTTT. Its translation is CASSRDGGTNQPQHF.